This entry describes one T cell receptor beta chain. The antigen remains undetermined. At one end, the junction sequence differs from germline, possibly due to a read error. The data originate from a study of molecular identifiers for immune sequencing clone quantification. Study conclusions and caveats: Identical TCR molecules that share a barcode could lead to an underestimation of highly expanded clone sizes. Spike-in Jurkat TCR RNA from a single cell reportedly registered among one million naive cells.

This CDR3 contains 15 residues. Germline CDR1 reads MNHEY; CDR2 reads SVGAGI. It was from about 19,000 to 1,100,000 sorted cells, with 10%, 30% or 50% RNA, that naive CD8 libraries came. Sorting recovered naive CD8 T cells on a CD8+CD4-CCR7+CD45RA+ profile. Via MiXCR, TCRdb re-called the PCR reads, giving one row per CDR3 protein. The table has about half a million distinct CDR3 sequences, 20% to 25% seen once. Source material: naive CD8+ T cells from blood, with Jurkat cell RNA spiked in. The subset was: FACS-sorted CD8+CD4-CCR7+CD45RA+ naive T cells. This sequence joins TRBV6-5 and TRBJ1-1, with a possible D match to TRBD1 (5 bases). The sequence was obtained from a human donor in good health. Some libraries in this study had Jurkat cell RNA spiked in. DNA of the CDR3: TGTGCCAGCAGTTACTACGGGGGATTGAACACTGAAGCTTCCTTT. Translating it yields CASSYYGGLNTEASF.